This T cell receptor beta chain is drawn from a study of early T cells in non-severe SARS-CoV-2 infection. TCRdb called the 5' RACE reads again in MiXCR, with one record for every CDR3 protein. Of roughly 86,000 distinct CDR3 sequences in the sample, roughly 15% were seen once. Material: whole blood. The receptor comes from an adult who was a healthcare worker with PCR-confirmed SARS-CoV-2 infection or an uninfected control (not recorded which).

The CDR3 DNA is TGCAGACTACCTAGCAATCAGCCCCAGCATTTT. Its protein is CRLPSNQPQHF. This chain connects TRBV29-1 to TRBJ1-5; D is unclear. CDR1 SQVTM and CDR2 ANQGSEA come from the germline V gene. The CDR3 has 11 residues.